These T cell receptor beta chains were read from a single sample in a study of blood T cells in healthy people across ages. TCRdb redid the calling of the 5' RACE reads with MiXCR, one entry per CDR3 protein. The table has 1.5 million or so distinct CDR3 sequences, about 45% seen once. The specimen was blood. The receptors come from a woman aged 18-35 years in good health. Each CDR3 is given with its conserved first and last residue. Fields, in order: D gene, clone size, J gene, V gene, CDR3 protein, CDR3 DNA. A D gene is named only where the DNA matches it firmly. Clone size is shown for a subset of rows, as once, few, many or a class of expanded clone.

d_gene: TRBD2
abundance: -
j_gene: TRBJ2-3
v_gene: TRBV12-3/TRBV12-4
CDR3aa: CASSLGLAGAGSQYF
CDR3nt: TGTGCCAGCAGTTTAGGACTAGCGGGAGCAGGGTCGCAGTATTTT

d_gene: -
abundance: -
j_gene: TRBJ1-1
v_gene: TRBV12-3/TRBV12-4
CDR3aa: CASLRERLAMNTEAFF
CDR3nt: TGTGCCAGCCTCAGGGAACGCCTCGCCATGAACACTGAAGCTTTCTTT

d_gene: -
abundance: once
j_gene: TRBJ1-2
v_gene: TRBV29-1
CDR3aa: CSVEVRAGRGYTF
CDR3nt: TGCAGCGTTGAGGTCAGGGCTGGAAGAGGCTACACCTTC

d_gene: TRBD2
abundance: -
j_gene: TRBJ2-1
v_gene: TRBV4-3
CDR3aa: CASSQAEGGLVYNEQFF
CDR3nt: TGCGCCAGCAGCCAAGCAGAGGGAGGGTTGGTGTACAATGAGCAGTTCTTC

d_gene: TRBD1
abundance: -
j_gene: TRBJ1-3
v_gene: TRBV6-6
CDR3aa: CASSRGQRVGNTIYF
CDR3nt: TGTGCCAGCTCCCGGGGACAGAGGGTTGGAAACACCATATATTTT

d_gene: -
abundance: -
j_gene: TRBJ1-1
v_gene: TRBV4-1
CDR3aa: CASSQHLRDTEAFF
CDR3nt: TGCGCCAGCAGCCAACACCTCAGGGACACTGAAGCTTTCTTT

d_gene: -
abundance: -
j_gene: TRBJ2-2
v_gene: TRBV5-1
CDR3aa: CASSQTFRVNTGELFF
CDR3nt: TGCGCCAGCAGTCAGACCTTCAGGGTGAACACCGGGGAGCTGTTTTTT

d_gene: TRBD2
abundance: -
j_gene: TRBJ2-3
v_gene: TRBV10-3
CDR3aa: CAISPGRGADTQYF
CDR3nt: TGTGCCATCAGCCCGGGACGGGGGGCAGATACGCAGTATTTT

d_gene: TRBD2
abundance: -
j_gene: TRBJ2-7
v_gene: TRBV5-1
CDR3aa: CASNPGGNRNEQYF
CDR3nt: TGCGCCAGCAATCCGGGGGGGAATAGGAACGAGCAGTACTTC

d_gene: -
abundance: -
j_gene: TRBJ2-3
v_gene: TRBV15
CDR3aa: CAASRGASTDTQYF
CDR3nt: TGTGCCGCCAGCAGAGGGGCTAGCACAGATACGCAGTATTTT

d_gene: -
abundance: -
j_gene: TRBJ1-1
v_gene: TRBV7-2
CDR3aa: CASSLVFYASEAFF
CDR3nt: TGTGCCAGCAGCTTAGTATTTTACGCGTCTGAAGCTTTCTTT